This note documents a single TCR beta chain sequence. Other DNA sequences in the same sample also yield this CDR3. Trimming at V came to 6 bases and at J to 5 bases, leaving 2 bases not matched to a gene. Per the germline V gene, CDR1 is SNHLY and CDR2 is FYNNEI. This CDR3 spans 13 amino acids. The entry originates in a study of cytomegalovirus exposure and HLA in healthy donors. In the PCR, 60 Vbeta and 13 Jbeta primers were used. TCRdb keeps only in-frame clones here, not all; method: immunoSEQ multiplex PCR. The sample records nearly 110,000 clones, just over 70% being singletons. The sequence was collected from a boy between 10 and 17 years old in good health and CMV-seronegative. The sequenced sample consisted of PBMCs. The chain combines TRBV2 with TRBJ1-5; 9 bases match TRBD1. The CDR3 bases are TGTGCCAGCAGGGGACAGGGTGATCAGCCCCAGCATTTT. Translation gives CASRGQGDQPQHF.